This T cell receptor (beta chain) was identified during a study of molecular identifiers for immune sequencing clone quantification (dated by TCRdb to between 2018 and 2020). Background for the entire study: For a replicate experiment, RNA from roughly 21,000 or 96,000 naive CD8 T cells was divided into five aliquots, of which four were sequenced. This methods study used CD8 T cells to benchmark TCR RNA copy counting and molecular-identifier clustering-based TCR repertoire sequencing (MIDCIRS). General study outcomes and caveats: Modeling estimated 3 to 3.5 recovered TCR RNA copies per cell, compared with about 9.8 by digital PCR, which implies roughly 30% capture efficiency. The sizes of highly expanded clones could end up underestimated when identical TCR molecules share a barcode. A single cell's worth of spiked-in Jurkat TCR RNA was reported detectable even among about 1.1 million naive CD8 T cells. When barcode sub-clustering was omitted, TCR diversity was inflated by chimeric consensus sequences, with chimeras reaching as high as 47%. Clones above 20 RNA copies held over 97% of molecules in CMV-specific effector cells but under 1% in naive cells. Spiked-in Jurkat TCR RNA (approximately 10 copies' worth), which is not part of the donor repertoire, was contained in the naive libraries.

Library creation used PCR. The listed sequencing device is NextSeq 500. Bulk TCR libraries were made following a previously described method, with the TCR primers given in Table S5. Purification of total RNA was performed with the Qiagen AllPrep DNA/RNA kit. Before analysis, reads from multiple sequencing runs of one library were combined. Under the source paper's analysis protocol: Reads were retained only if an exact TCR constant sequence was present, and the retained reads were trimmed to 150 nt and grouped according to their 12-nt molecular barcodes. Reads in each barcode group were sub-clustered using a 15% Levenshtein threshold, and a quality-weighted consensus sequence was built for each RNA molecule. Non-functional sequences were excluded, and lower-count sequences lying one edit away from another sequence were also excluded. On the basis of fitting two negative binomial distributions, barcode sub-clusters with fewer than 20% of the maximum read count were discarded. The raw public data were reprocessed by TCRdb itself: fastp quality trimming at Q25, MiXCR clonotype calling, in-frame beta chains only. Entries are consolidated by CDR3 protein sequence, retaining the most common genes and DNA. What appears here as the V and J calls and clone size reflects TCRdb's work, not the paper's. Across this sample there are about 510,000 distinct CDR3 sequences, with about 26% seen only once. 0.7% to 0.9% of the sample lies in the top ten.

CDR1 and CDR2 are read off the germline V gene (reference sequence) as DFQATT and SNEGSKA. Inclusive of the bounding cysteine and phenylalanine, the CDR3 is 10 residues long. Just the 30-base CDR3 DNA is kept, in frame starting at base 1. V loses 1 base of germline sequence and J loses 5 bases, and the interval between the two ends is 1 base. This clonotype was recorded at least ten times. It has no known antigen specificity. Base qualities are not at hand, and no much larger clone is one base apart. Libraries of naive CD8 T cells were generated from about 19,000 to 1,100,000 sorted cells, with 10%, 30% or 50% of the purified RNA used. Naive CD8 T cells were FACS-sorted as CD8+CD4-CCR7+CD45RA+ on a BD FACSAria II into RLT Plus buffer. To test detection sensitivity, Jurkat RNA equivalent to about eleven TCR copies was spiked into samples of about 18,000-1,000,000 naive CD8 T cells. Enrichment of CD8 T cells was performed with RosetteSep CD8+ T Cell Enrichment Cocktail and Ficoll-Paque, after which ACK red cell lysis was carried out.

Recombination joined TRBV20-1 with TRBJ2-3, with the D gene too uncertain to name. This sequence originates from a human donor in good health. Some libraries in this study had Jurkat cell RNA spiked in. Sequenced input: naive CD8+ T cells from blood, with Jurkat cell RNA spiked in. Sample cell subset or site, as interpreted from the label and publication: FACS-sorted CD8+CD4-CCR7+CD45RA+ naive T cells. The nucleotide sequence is TGCAGTGCTAGAGTAGATACGCAGTATTTT. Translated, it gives CSARVDTQYF.